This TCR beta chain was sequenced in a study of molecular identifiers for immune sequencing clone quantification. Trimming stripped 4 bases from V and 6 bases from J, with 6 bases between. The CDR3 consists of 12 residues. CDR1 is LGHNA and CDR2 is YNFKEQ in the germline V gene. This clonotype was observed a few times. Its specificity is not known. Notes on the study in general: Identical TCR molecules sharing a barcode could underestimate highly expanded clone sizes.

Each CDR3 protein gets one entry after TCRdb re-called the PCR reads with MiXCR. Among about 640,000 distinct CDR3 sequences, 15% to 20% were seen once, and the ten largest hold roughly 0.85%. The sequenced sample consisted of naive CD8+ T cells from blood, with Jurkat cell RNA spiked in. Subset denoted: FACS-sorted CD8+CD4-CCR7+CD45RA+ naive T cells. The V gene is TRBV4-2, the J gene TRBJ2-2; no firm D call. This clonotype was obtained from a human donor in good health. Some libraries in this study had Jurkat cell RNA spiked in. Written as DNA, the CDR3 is TGTGCCAGCAGCCGTGATGCCGGGGAGCTGTTTTTT. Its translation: CASSRDAGELFF.